A selection of T cell receptor beta chains follows, all from one sample in a study of vaccination and CD4 T cells after COVID-19. TCRdb re-analysed the PCR reads in MiXCR, keeping a single row per CDR3 protein. The sample yields 9,500 to 15,000 distinct CDR3 sequences, over 50% seen once. No antigen has been assigned to these receptors. The sequenced material came from CD4+ T cells from blood, cultured in vitro. The receptors stem from a human donor who had recovered from COVID-19. The CDR3 runs from the conserved cysteine through the conserved F or W. D genes are given only for firm matches. Rows may omit the clone size; those that give it use once, few, many or a size class.

>few|TRBD2|TRBV6-2/TRBV6-3|TRBJ2-3
CASEAGGLLNTQYF
TGTGCCAGCGAAGCGGGAGGGCTATTAAATACGCAGTATTTT
>once|TRBD1|TRBV28|TRBJ2-3
CASSGTGNTDTQYF
TGTGCCAGCAGTGGGACAGGGAACACAGATACGCAGTATTTT
>.|.|TRBV27|TRBJ1-2
CASSLRTPRDPSVSYTF
TGTGCCAGCAGTTTAAGGACACCGCGGGACCCTTCCGTAAGCTACACCTTC
>.|TRBD2|TRBV6-1|TRBJ2-5
CASRNSGGAFMETQYF
TGTGCCAGCAGGAATAGCGGGGGGGCCTTCATGGAGACCCAGTACTTC
>.|.|TRBV2|TRBJ1-3
CASSIQTTGNTIYF
TGTGCCAGCAGTATACAGACGACTGGAAACACCATATATTTT
>.|TRBD2|TRBV5-1|TRBJ2-1
CASSPGLAGGSKQFF
TGCGCCAGCAGCCCGGGACTAGCGGGAGGCTCAAAACAGTTCTTC
>.|.|TRBV5-1|TRBJ1-2
CASSARGQNYGYTF
TGCGCCAGCAGCGCCCGGGGCCAAAACTATGGCTACACCTTC
>.|.|TRBV2|TRBJ1-2
CASSEGQGTNYGYTF
TGTGCCAGCAGTGAAGGTCAGGGGACCAACTATGGCTACACCTTC
>once|TRBD1|TRBV20-1|TRBJ1-1
CSAISTGLNTEAFF
TGCAGTGCCATCTCGACAGGGCTGAACACTGAAGCTTTCTTT
>.|.|TRBV7-2|TRBJ1-6
CASSLMGGSRNSPLHF
TGTGCCAGCAGCTTAATGGGGGGGAGTAGGAATTCCCCCCTCCACTTT
>.|TRBD1|TRBV12-3/TRBV12-4|TRBJ1-2
CASSLPGGAGGYTF
TGTGCCAGCAGTTTACCAGGGGGCGCGGGGGGCTACACCTTC
>.|TRBD1|TRBV10-3|TRBJ1-2
CAIVGQGYGYTF
TGTGCCATCGTGGGACAGGGGTATGGCTACACCTTC
>.|.|TRBV20-1|TRBJ2-3
CSASTVPGRTDTQYF
TGCAGTGCTAGCACAGTTCCGGGACGGACAGATACGCAGTATTTT
>large|.|TRBV25-1|TRBJ1-2
CASSEGSFGYTF
TGTGCCAGCAGTGAAGGTTCTTTCGGCTACACCTTC
>.|TRBD2|TRBV10-1|TRBJ2-7
CASSELRGSGLSHF
TGCGCCAGCAGTGAGTTGAGGGGATCGGGACTAAGTCACTTC
>.|TRBD1|TRBV10-3|TRBJ1-5
CAISESGQGGQPQHF
TGTGCCATCAGTGAGTCGGGACAGGGTGGCCAGCCCCAGCATTTT
>.|.|TRBV5-4|TRBJ2-1
CASSLAPRNEQFF
TGTGCCAGCAGCTTGGCACCGCGGAATGAGCAGTTCTTC
>few|TRBD2|TRBV20-1|TRBJ2-3
CSAPFSGVLDTQYF
TGCAGTGCGCCCTTTAGCGGGGTGCTAGATACGCAGTATTTT
>.|TRBD1|TRBV7-7|TRBJ2-2
CASSLDRGVFTGELFF
TGTGCTAGCAGCCTGGACAGGGGGGTTTTCACCGGGGAGCTGTTTTTT
>.|.|TRBV7-2|TRBJ2-2
CASSLVIDGELFF
TGTGCCAGCAGCTTAGTAATCGACGGGGAGCTGTTTTTT
>.|TRBD1|TRBV11-1|TRBJ2-7
CASSWDRRFSYEQYF
TGTGCCAGCAGCTGGGACAGACGATTCTCCTACGAGCAGTACTTC
>few|TRBD1|TRBV10-3|TRBJ2-7
CAISESRTGGYEQYF
TGTGCCATCAGTGAGTCGCGGACAGGGGGCTACGAGCAGTACTTC
>.|TRBD1|TRBV10-3|TRBJ2-7
CAISASGPGQMEKFSYEQYF
TGTGCCATCAGCGCCTCGGGCCCGGGACAGATGGAAAAATTCTCCTACGAGCAGTACTTC
>.|.|TRBV7-2|TRBJ2-3
CASSLVGRTFGTDTQYF
TGTGCCAGCAGCTTAGTGGGGAGGACCTTCGGCACAGATACGCAGTATTTT
>once|TRBD1|TRBV5-4|TRBJ1-2
CASSLGGTDGYTF
TGTGCCAGCAGCTTGGGTGGGACAGATGGCTACACCTTC
>medium-sized|.|TRBV6-1|TRBJ1-2
CASMQGTTRGYTF
TGTGCCAGCATGCAGGGCACTACGCGGGGCTACACCTTC
>.|.|TRBV19|TRBJ1-1
CASSPGASSEAFF
TGTGCCAGTAGTCCGGGGGCTTCGTCTGAAGCTTTCTTT
>few|TRBD1|TRBV7-9|TRBJ1-5
CASSGPRDRVYQPQHF
TGTGCCAGCAGCGGGCCACGGGACAGGGTATACCAGCCCCAGCATTTT
>.|.|TRBV27|TRBJ2-6
CASSFSGAGGANVLTF
TGTGCCAGCAGTTTTTCGGGGGCGGGTGGGGCCAACGTCCTGACTTTC
>.|.|TRBV20-1|TRBJ2-7
CSASDSPYEQYF
TGCAGTGCTTCTGACTCCCCCTACGAGCAGTACTTC
>.|.|TRBV2|TRBJ2-1
CASSPGSYNEQFF
TGTGCCAGCAGTCCGGGTTCCTACAATGAGCAGTTCTTC
>few|.|TRBV20-1|TRBJ1-2
CSARDLTMTNYGYTF
TGCAGTGCAAGGGACTTGACTATGACTAACTATGGCTACACCTTC
>.|TRBD2|TRBV7-9|TRBJ2-3
CASSLYGVGGGATDTQYF
TGTGCCAGCAGCTTATACGGTGTCGGCGGGGGGGCCACAGATACGCAGTATTTT
>.|TRBD1|TRBV6-2/TRBV6-3|TRBJ1-1
CASSYSSGAGTGYMNTEAFF
TGTGCCAGCAGTTACTCGAGTGGTGCGGGGACAGGGTATATGAACACTGAAGCTTTCTTT
>medium-sized|TRBD1|TRBV6-2/TRBV6-3|TRBJ2-2
CASTDRGLFAGELFF
TGTGCCAGCACCGACAGGGGGCTTTTCGCCGGGGAGCTGTTTTTT
>.|.|TRBV11-1|TRBJ2-5
CASSPPPLETQYF
TGTGCCAGCAGCCCCCCGCCGCTTGAGACCCAGTACTTC
>large|.|TRBV20-1|TRBJ2-7
CSAAWTSYEQYF
TGCAGTGCGGCGTGGACATCCTACGAGCAGTACTTC
>few|.|TRBV20-1|TRBJ1-1
CSARWGTRNTEAFF
TGCAGTGCTAGGTGGGGGACAAGGAACACTGAAGCTTTCTTT
>.|.|TRBV5-2|TRBJ2-7
CASSQQEAYEQYF
TGCGCCAGCAGCCAACAGGAGGCCTACGAGCAGTACTTC
>.|TRBD2|TRBV28|TRBJ2-5
CASSSLRLAGVRGGAQYF
TGTGCCAGCAGTTCCCTTCGACTAGCGGGGGTCCGAGGCGGGGCCCAGTACTTC
>.|.|TRBV6-2/TRBV6-3|TRBJ2-4
CASSPRRMGERRLAKNIQYF
TGTGCCAGCAGCCCCCGTAGGATGGGGGAACGACGACTAGCCAAAAACATTCAGTACTTC
>few|TRBD1|TRBV6-1|TRBJ1-6
CASSEGQGKWSPLHF
TGTGCCAGCAGTGAAGGACAGGGGAAATGGTCACCCCTCCACTTT
>.|TRBD1|TRBV6-5|TRBJ1-3
CASSLKLGGQGALAAGNTIYF
TGTGCCAGCAGTTTAAAACTGGGTGGACAGGGGGCGTTGGCCGCTGGAAACACCATATATTTT
>.|TRBD1|TRBV18|TRBJ1-2
CASSPGQGRSGYTF
TGTGCCAGCTCACCCGGACAGGGGCGTAGTGGCTACACCTTC
>.|.|TRBV11-2|TRBJ1-3
CASRLSTLGTAGNTIYF
TGTGCCAGCAGACTCTCGACCCTTGGAACTGCCGGAAACACCATATATTTT
>.|.|TRBV19|TRBJ2-5
CASSRGGGETQYF
TGTGCCAGTAGCCGGGGAGGTGGAGAGACCCAGTACTTC
>.|TRBD2|TRBV6-2/TRBV6-3|TRBJ2-3
CASSYAGGVTDTQYF
TGTGCCAGCAGTTACGCGGGGGGCGTCACAGATACGCAGTATTTT
>.|.|TRBV2|TRBJ1-3
CASSEPGAGNTIYF
TGTGCCAGCAGTGAACCAGGGGCTGGAAACACCATATATTTT
>once|.|TRBV6-1|TRBJ2-3
CASSEWGSSTDTQYF
TGTGCCAGCAGTGAATGGGGCAGCAGCACAGATACGCAGTATTTT
>.|.|TRBV9|TRBJ1-2
CASSVGGFVGGYTF
TGTGCCAGCAGCGTAGGCGGGTTCGTAGGTGGCTACACCTTC
>few|TRBD1|TRBV30|TRBJ1-5
CAWATRGQSPQHF
TGTGCCTGGGCCACCAGGGGGCAATCGCCCCAGCATTTT
>.|.|TRBV28|TRBJ2-7
CASSLQGYRYEQYF
TGTGCCAGCAGTTTACAGGGGTATCGCTACGAGCAGTACTTC
>once|.|TRBV6-5|TRBJ1-1
CASSYGPGRVTEAFF
TGTGCCAGCAGTTACGGCCCGGGAAGGGTCACTGAAGCTTTCTTT
>.|TRBD2|TRBV10-3|TRBJ2-1
CAITQRGTHEQFF
TGTGCCATCACCCAGCGGGGTACCCATGAGCAGTTCTTC
>few|.|TRBV19|TRBJ2-3
CASSTSADTQYF
TGTGCCAGTAGTACGTCCGCAGATACGCAGTATTTT
>.|.|TRBV24-1|TRBJ2-5
CATSAGETQYF
TGTGCCACCAGTGCCGGGGAGACCCAGTACTTC
>.|TRBD2|TRBV20-1|TRBJ2-1
CSAPITTSVIYNEQFF
TGCAGTGCTCCCATTACGACTAGCGTTATCTACAATGAGCAGTTCTTC